These 19 T cell receptor beta chains were sequenced from one sample in a study of Graves' ophthalmopathy and Graves' hyperthyroidism. Using RNA transcripts, the TCR beta CDR3 regions were amplified. Amplification began with first-round RT-PCR using HTBI primers, then second-round multiplex PCR was performed. TCRdb re-called the multiplex PCR reads through MiXCR, storing one row per CDR3 protein. The table has roughly 480,000 distinct CDR3 sequences, over 13% seen once. The source material was blood. These receptors originate from a woman between 25 and 40 years old with Graves' ophthalmopathy.

In its sample, this clonotype was seen many times. The rearrangement links TRBV6-5 to TRBJ1-2; no clear D gene. V gave up 0 bases and J gave up 5 bases, with 7 bases separating them. There are 13 residues in the CDR3. Germline V gene lookup returns CDR1 MNHEY and CDR2 SVGAGI. CDR3 nucleotides: TGTGCCAGCAGTTACTCGGGAGGGTATGGCTACACCTTC. Translation: CASSYSGGYGYTF.

This clonotype was recorded at least ten times. The chain carries TRBV4-1 and TRBJ2-5; D gene uncertain. This CDR3 has 14 amino acids. CDR1 and CDR2 from the germline V gene are MGHRA and YSYEKL. V was pared by 0 bases and J by 4 bases, with 9 bases between. The CDR3 DNA is TGCGCCAGCAGCCAAGATCCCAGAGCAGAGACCCAGTACTTC. Residues: CASSQDPRAETQYF.

This clonotype showed up many times. The chain combines TRBV7-9 with TRBJ1-1; D unclear. V was pared by 1 base and J by 6 bases, with 15 bases between. The CDR3 is 15 amino acids. Germline V gene sequence: CDR1 SEHNR, CDR2 FQNEAQ (reference sequence). The CDR3 protein is CASSLGSQLGSEAFF. CDR3 nucleotide sequence: TGTGCCAGCAGCTTAGGAAGTCAGCTCGGCTCTGAAGCTTTCTTT.

This clonotype has ten or more counts. The chain has TRBV6-1 and TRBJ1-2; perhaps TRBD1 as D (5 bases). Germline V gives CDR1 MNHNS, CDR2 SASEGT. The CDR3 contains 13 residues. V was pared by 7 bases and J by 3 bases, with 12 bases between. The CDR3 reads CASTQGGDYGYTF. For the CDR3, the DNA is TGTGCCAGCACCCAGGGAGGGGACTATGGCTACACCTTC.

This chain links TRBV12-3 or TRBV12-4 with TRBJ1-2; D not certain. The CDR3 totals 14 residues. Trimming removed 2 bases at V and 4 bases at J, with 11 bases between. CDR3 bases: TGTGCCAGCAGTTTAAGTCGACAACTCTATGGCTACACCTTC. This translates into CASSLSRQLYGYTF.

The genes are TRBV6-5 and TRBJ1-1; 7 bases agree with TRBD1. With V trimmed by 4 bases and J by 0 bases, 11 bases remained unmatched. This CDR3 has 17 amino acids. Per germline, CDR1 MNHEY and CDR2 SVGAGI. DNA of the CDR3: TGTGCCAGCAGTTCCATCTACGTACAGGGGTTGAACACTGAAGCTTTCTTT. Translating it yields CASSSIYVQGLNTEAFF.

This clonotype has ten or more counts. One junction end disagrees with the germline gene, perhaps due to a read error. This chain joins TRBV20-1 and TRBJ2-5, with 10 positions matching TRBD2. The CDR3 is made up of 9 amino acids. The germline gives CDR1 DFQATT, CDR2 SNEGSKA (reference sequence). CDR3 nucleotides: TGCAGTGTCACTAGCGGGACAGTCTTC. Its protein is CSVTSGTVF.

The J gene is TRBJ2-7, the V gene TRBV5-1; either TRBD1 or TRBD2 may fit D (5 bases each). Trimming stripped 1 base from V and 6 bases from J, with 11 bases between. The V gene's germline CDR1 is SGHRS and CDR2 YFSETQ. The CDR3 has 13 residues. As DNA, the CDR3 is TGCGCCAGCAGCTTGAGTTGGGGGAGCGAGCAGTACTTC. It yields the protein CASSLSWGSEQYF. Full variable domain (remainder filled in from reference TRBV5-1 and TRBJ2-7): KAGVTQTPRYLIKTRGQQVTLSCSPISGHRSVSWYQQTPGQGLQFLFEYFSETQRNKGNFPGRFSGRQFSNSRSEMNVSTLELGDSALYLCASSLSWGSEQYFGPGTRLTVT.

This chain's CDR3 is CASREHGNQPQHF. The CDR3 nucleotides are TGTGCCAGCAGGGAACACGGAAATCAGCCCCAGCATTTT. V gene TRBV28 combines with J gene TRBJ1-5; no firm D call. There are 13 residues in the CDR3. The V and J ends lost 6 bases and 4 bases respectively, with 10 bases between them. Germline CDR1 is MDHEN and CDR2 is SYDVKM. Combining the CDR3 with reference TRBV28 and TRBJ1-5 gives the whole variable domain DVKVTQSSRYLVKRTGEKVFLECVQDMDHENMFWYRQDPGLGLRLIYFSYDVKMKEKGDIPEGYSVSREKKERFSLILESASTNQTSMYLCASREHGNQPQHFGDGTRLSIL.

In this sample, this clonotype turned up many times. The chain links TRBV27 to TRBJ1-2, with D unresolved. Germline-derived CDR1 and CDR2 are MNHEY and SMNVEV (reference sequence). The CDR3 spans 14 residues. Trimming removed 3 bases from V and 5 bases from J, with 13 bases in between. CDR3 coding DNA: TGTGCCAGCAGTTTCGGTTTCGGAGGGTATGGCTACACCTTC. It encodes CASSFGFGGYGYTF.

This clonotype showed up many times. Here the CDR3 DNA reads TGTGCCAGCAGTTTAGCGCTAGGGGGGGCCTACGAGCAGTACTTC. Protein product: CASSLALGGAYEQYF. The rearrangement joins TRBV12-3 or TRBV12-4 to TRBJ2-7, with D possibly being TRBD2 (7 bases). V was pared by 0 bases and J by 2 bases, with 11 bases between. The CDR3 extends over 15 amino acids.

This clonotype was recorded at least ten times. The chain couples TRBV12-3 or TRBV12-4 to TRBJ1-1; tentatively, D is TRBD1 (5 bases). This CDR3 has 13 amino acids. The V end lost 6 bases, the J end lost 1 base, and 9 bases lay between the germline ends. The CDR3 sequence is CASRGLANTEAFF. CDR3 DNA: TGTGCCAGCAGGGGACTGGCGAACACTGAAGCTTTCTTT.

This clonotype was seen repeatedly, ten times or more. The chain couples TRBV19 to TRBJ1-5, with 9 bases lining up with TRBD1. The germline CDR1 and CDR2 sequences are LNHDA and SQIVND (reference sequence). V gave up 9 bases and J gave up 6 bases; unmatched junction bases: 15. CDR3 length: 16 amino acids. The CDR3 nucleotides read TGTGCCAGCAGCACGACAGGGGGATTTTTAGTTCAGCCCCAGCATTTT. It specifies CASSTTGGFLVQPQHF.

This clonotype was detected ten times or more. The chain is built from TRBV20-1 and TRBJ2-2; 7 bases map to TRBD1. Germline CDR1 and CDR2: DFQATT and SNEGSKA (reference sequence). V trimming: 4 bases; J trimming: 4 bases; junction bases outside the gene matches: 9. This CDR3 spans 15 amino acids. DNA of the CDR3: TGCAGTGCTAACGGACAGGCCACCCCCACCGGGGAGCTGTTTTTT. Its protein product is CSANGQATPTGELFF.

The sample holds many counts of this clonotype. This chain uses TRBV12-3 or TRBV12-4 with TRBJ1-5; TRBD1 matches 9 bases. The CDR3 is made up of 15 amino acids. The V segment lost 3 bases and the J segment 5 bases; nucleotides outside the gene matches: 5. The CDR3 protein is CASSFNYRGHQPQHF. The CDR3 nucleotides are TGTGCCAGCAGTTTCAATTACAGGGGGCATCAGCCCCAGCATTTT.

This clonotype was detected many times. The chain recombines TRBV6-2 or TRBV6-3 with TRBJ1-5; D is undetermined. V lost 7 bases and J lost 7, with 17 bases in between. Per the germline V gene, CDR1 is MNHEY and CDR2 is SVGEGT. The CDR3 consists of 14 residues. The CDR3 protein is CASTQPLTSQPQHF. DNA of the CDR3: TGTGCCAGCACACAACCATTAACAAGCCAGCCCCAGCATTTT.

This clonotype was detected only a few times. The rearrangement links TRBV19 to TRBJ2-7; D is ambiguous. Germline values: CDR1 LNHDA, CDR2 SQIVND (reference sequence). V was shortened by 3 bases and J by 0 bases, with 12 bases between the two germline ends. The CDR3 covers 15 residues. The CDR3 is CASSITSDSSYEQYF. Written as DNA, the CDR3 is TGTGCCAGTAGTATCACGTCAGATAGCTCCTACGAGCAGTACTTC. Together with reference TRBV19 and TRBJ2-7, the CDR3 gives the full variable domain: DGGITQSPKYLFRKEGQNVTLSCEQNLNHDAMYWYRQDPGQGLRLIYYSQIVNDFQKGDIAEGYSVSREKKESFPLTVTSAQKNPTAFYLCASSITSDSSYEQYFGPGTRLTVT.

The genes are TRBV3-1 and TRBJ2-2; 12 bases match TRBD2. This CDR3 is 17 amino acids long. Germline V gene lookup returns CDR1 LGHDT and CDR2 YNNKEL (reference sequence). Unmatched junction bases numbered 4, after V lost 5 bases and J lost 0 bases. This CDR3 reads CASSTSGGYSNTGELFF. DNA of the CDR3: TGTGCCAGCAGCACTAGCGGGGGGTACTCGAACACCGGGGAGCTGTTTTTT.

The rearrangement joins TRBV2 to TRBJ2-7; maybe TRBD1 (6 bases). The CDR3 spans 15 residues. Looked up from germline, CDR1 is SNHLY and CDR2 is FYNNEI. The V end was cut by 5 bases, the J end by 2 bases, with 16 bases between. CDR3 DNA sequence: TGTGCCAGCAGTATAACAGGGATTTATACCTACGAGCAGTACTTC. It is translated as CASSITGIYTYEQYF.